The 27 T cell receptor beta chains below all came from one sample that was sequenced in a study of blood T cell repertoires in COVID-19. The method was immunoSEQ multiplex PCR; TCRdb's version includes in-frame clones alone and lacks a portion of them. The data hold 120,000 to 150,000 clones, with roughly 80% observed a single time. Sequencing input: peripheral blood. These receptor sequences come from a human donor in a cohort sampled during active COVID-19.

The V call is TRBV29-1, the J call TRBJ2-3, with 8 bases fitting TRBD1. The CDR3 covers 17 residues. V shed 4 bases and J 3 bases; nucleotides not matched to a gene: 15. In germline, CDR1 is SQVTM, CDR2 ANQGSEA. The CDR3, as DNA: TGCAGCGTTGGTTATAGAACGGTTACAGGGGGAACAGATACGCAGTATTTT. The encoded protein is CSVGYRTVTGGTDTQYF.

The CDR3 region is CASSVTSVPGELFF. The DNA of the CDR3 is TGTGCCAGCAGCGTTACTAGCGTCCCCGGGGAGCTGTTTTTT. The chain has TRBV9 and TRBJ2-2, with 7 nucleotides matching TRBD2. The CDR3 totals 14 residues. V lost 2 bases and J lost 6; bases outside the gene matches: 4. Germline CDR1 and CDR2: SGDLS and YYNGEE.

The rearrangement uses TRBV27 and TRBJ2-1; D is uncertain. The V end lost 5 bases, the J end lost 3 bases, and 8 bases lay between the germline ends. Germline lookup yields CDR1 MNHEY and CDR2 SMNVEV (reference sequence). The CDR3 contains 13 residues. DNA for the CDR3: TGTGCCAGCAGTCCCTCCTACTACAATGAGCAGTTCTTC. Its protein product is CASSPSYYNEQFF.

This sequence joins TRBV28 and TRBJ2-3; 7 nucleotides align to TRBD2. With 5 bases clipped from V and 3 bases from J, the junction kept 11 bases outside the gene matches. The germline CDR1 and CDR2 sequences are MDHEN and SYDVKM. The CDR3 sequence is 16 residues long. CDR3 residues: CASSPGLGVDTDTQYF. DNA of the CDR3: TGTGCCAGCAGTCCCGGACTAGGAGTGGATACAGATACGCAGTATTTT. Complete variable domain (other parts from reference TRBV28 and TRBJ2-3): DVKVTQSSRYLVKRTGEKVFLECVQDMDHENMFWYRQDPGLGLRLIYFSYDVKMKEKGDIPEGYSVSREKKERFSLILESASTNQTSMYLCASSPGLGVDTDTQYFGPGTRLTVL.

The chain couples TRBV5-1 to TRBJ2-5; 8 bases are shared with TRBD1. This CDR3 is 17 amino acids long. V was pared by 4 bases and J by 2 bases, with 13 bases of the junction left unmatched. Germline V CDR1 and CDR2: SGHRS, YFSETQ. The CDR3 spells CASSLVTSDRGQETQYF. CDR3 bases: TGCGCCAGCAGCCTGGTAACCTCAGACAGGGGACAAGAGACCCAGTACTTC.

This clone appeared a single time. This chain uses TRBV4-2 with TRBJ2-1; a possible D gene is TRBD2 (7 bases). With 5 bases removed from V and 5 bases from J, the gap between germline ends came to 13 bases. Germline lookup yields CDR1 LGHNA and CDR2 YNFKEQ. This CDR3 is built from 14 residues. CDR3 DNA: TGTGCCAGCAGCTTTAGGGGGGGCCACAATGAGCAGTTCTTC. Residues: CASSFRGGHNEQFF.

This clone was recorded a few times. The CDR3 sequence: CASSSPGVSSYEQYV. The CDR3 DNA reads TGTGCCAGCAGTTCGCCAGGGGTTAGTTCCTACGAGCAGTACGTC. The chain links TRBV28 to TRBJ2-7; a possible D gene is TRBD1 (6 bases). Germline-derived CDR1 and CDR2 are MDHEN and SYDVKM. The ends were cut back, 4 bases at V and 1 base at J, with 14 bases in the middle. The CDR3 is 15 residues long.

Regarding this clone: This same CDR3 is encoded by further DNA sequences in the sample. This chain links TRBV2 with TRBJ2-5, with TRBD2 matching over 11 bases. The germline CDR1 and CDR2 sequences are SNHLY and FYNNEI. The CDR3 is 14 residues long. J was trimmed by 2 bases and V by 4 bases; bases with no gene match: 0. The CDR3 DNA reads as TGTGCCAGCAGTGGACTAGCGGGGCAAGAGACCCAGTACTTC. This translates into CASSGLAGQETQYF.

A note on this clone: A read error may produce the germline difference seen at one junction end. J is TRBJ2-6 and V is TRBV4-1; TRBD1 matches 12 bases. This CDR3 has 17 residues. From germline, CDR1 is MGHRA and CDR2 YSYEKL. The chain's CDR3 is CASRQGTGGAGANVLTF. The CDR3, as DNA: TGCGCCAGCAGGCAAGGGACAGGGGGCGCTGGGGCCAACGTCCTGACTTTC.

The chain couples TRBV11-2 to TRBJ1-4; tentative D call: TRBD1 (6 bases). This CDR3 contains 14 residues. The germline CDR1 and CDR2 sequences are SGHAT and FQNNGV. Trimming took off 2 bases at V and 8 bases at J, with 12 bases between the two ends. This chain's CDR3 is CASSLSRGAEKLFF. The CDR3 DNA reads TGTGCCAGCAGCTTAAGCAGGGGAGCAGAAAAACTGTTTTTT. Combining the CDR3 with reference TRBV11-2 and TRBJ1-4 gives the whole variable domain EAGVAQSPRYKIIEKRQSVAFWCNPISGHATLYWYQQILGQGPKLLIQFQNNGVVDDSQLPKDRFSAERLKGVDSTLKIQPAKLEDSAVYLCASSLSRGAEKLFFGSGTQLSVL.

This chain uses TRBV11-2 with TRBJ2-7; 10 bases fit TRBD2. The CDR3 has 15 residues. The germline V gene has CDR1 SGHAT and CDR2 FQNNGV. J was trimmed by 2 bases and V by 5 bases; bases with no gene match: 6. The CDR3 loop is CASSETSGAPYEQYF. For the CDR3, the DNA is TGTGCCAGCAGCGAAACTAGCGGGGCTCCCTACGAGCAGTACTTC.

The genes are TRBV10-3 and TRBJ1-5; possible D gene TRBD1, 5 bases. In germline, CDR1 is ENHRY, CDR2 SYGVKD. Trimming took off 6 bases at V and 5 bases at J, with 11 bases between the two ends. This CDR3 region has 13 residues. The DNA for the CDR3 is TGTGCCATCAGGGGGGACTTAGATCAGCCCCAGCATTTT. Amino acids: CAIRGDLDQPQHF.

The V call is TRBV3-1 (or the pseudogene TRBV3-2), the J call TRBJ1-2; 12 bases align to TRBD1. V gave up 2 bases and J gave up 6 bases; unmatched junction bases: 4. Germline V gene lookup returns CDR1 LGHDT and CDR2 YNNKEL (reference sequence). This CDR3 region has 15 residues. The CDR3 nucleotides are TGTGCCAGCAGCCAAACCGGGACAGGGGGCGATGGCTACACCTTC. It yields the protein CASSQTGTGGDGYTF.

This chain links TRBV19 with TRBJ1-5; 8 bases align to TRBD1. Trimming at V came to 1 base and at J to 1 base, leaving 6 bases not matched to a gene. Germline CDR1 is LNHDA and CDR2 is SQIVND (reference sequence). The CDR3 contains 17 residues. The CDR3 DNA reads TGTGCCAGTAGTATAGGGACAGGGTTGTACAGCAATCAGCCCCAGCATTTT. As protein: CASSIGTGLYSNQPQHF.

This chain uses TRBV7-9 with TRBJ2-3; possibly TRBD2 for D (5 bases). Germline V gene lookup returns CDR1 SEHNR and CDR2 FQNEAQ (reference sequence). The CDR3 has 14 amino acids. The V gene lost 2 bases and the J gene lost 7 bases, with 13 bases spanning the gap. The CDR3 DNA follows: TGTGCCAGCAGCTTAATTGGGAGTCAAAATACGCAGTATTTT. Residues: CASSLIGSQNTQYF.

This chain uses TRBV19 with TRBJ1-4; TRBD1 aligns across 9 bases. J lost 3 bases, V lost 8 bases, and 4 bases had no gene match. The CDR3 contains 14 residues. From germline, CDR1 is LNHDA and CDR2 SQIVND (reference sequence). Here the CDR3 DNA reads TGTGCCAGTCAACAGGGGGCATCTAATGAAAAACTGTTTTTT. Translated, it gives CASQQGASNEKLFF.

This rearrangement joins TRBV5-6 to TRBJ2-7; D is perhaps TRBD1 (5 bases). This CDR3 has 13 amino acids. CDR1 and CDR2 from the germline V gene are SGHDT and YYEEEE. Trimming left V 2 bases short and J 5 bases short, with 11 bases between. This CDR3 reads CASSFGAMDEQYF. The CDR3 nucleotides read TGTGCCAGCAGCTTTGGGGCTATGGACGAGCAGTACTTC.

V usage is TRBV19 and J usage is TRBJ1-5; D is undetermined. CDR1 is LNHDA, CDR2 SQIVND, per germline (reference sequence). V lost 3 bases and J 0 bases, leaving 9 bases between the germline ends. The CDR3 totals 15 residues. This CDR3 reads CASSMVQNSNQPQHF. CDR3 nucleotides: TGTGCCAGTAGTATGGTGCAGAATAGCAATCAGCCCCAGCATTTT.

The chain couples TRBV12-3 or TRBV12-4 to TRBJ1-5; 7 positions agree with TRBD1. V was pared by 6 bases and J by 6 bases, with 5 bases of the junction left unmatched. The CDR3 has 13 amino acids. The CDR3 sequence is CASSGQESQPQHF. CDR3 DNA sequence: TGTGCCAGCAGCGGACAGGAAAGTCAGCCCCAGCATTTT.

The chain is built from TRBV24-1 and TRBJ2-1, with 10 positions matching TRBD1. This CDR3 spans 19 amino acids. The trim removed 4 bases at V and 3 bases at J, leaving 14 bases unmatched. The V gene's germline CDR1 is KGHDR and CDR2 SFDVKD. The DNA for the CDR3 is TGTGCCACCAGTGACCGCGCCGGGACAGGGGTAATCGGCTACAATGAGCAGTTCTTC. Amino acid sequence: CATSDRAGTGVIGYNEQFF.

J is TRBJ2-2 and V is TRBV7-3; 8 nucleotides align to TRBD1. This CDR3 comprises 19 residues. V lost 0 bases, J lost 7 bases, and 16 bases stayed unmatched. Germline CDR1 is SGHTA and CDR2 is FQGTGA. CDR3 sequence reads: CASSLTPTGVGTTGGELFF. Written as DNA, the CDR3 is TGTGCCAGCAGCTTAACCCCGACAGGGGTGGGCACCACGGGCGGGGAGCTGTTTTTT.

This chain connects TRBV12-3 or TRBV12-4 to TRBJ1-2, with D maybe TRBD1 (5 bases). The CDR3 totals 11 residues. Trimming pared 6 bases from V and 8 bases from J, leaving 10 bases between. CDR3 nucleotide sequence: TGTGCCAGCAGGGGCGGGGGAGGCTACACCTTC. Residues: CASRGGGGYTF.

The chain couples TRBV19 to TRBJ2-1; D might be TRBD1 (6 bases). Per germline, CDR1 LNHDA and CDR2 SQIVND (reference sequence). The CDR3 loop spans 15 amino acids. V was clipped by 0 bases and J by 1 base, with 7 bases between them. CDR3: CASSIDRGSYNEQFF. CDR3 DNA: TGTGCCAGTAGTATAGATAGGGGGTCCTACAATGAGCAGTTCTTC.

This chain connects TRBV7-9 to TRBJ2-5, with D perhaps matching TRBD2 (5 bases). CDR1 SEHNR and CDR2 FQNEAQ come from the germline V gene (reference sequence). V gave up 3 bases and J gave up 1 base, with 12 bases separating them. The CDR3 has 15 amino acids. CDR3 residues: CASSLGAAIQETQYF. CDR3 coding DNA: TGTGCCAGCAGCTTGGGAGCGGCGATCCAAGAGACCCAGTACTTC.

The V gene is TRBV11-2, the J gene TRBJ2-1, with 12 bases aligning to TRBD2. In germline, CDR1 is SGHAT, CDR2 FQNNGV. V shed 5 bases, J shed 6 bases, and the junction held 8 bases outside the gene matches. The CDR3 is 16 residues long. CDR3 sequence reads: CASSPRGLAGANEQFF. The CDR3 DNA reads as TGTGCCAGCAGCCCCCGGGGACTAGCGGGCGCCAATGAGCAGTTCTTC.

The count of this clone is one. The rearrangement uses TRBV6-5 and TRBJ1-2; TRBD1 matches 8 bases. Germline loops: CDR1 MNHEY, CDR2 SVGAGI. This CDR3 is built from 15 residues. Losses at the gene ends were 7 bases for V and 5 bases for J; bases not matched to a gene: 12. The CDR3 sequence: CASTTGGDTFYGYTF. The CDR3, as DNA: TGTGCCAGCACTACAGGGGGGGATACGTTTTATGGCTACACCTTC.

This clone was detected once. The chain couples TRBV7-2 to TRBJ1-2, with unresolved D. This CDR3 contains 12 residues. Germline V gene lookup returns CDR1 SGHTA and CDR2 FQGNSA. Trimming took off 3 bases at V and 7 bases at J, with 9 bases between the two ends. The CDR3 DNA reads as TGTGCCAGCAGCTTCTCGGTTTTTGGCTACACCTTC. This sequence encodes CASSFSVFGYTF.